This TCR beta chain was recorded in a study of T cell responses to AZD1222 COVID-19 vaccine. Study-wide results and caveats: Donors in the cohort were predominantly white British and more often female, and clonal diversity was possibly underestimated. Samples come after the peak T cell response, not at day 14. Dominant CD4 TCR responses targeted spike regions 160-218 and 743-854.

Regarding this clone: Its antigen remains unknown.

Sequencing used immunoSEQ multiplex PCR; TCRdb keeps in-frame clones, though not all of them. Altogether 150,000 or so clones are present, 90% to 95% being singletons, with the ten largest covering over 1.1%. V was cut by 0 bases and J by 0 bases, with 6 bases left in between. CDR3 length equals 14 residues. CDR1 SGHRS and CDR2 YFSETQ come from the germline V gene. The chain joins TRBV5-1 to TRBJ1-1; D is uncertain. The sequencing here drew on peripheral blood, taken on day 0 of AZD1222 vaccination. The source is an adult in good health. The CDR3 DNA is TGCGCCAGCAGCTTGGGGGATCTGAACACTGAAGCTTTCTTT. Translation gives CASSLGDLNTEAFF.